This T cell receptor (beta chain) was recovered during a study of blood T cell repertoires in COVID-19. Study details: Sources were T cells, B-cell-depleted T cells, or PBMCs; the material itself was cDNA or gDNA.

V dropped 7 bases and J dropped 4 bases, with 20 bases sitting between them. CDR3 length: 15 amino acids. CDR1 and CDR2 (germline): SGDLS, YYNGEE. This clone appeared a single time. Clones were read by immunoSEQ multiplex PCR, and TCRdb kept only the in-frame ones, dropping some. This sample has 300,000 to 400,000 clones, with about nine tenths found just once. Seattle cases were enrolled at active infection and followed longitudinally. V and J are TRBV9 and TRBJ1-2; D is possibly TRBD1 (5 bases). Sequencing was done on a sample of peripheral blood. The clonotype originates from a woman between 65 and 79 years old with COVID-19, enrolled during active disease. CDR3 in amino acids: CASSLSAGDGYGYTF. CDR3 DNA sequence: TGTGCCAGCTCCCTCTCGGCGGGGGATGGCTATGGCTACACCTTC.